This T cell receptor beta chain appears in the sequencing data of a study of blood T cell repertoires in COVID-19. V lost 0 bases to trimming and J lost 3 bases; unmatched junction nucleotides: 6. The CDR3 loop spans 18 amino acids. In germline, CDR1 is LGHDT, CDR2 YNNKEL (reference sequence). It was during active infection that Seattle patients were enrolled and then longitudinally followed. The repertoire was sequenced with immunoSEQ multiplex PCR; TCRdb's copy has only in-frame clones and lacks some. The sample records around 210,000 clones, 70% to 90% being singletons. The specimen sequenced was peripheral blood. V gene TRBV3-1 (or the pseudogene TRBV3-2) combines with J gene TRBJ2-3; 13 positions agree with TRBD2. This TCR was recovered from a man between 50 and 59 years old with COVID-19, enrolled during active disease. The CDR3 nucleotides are TGTGCCAGCAGCCAAGATGGACTAGCGGGGGAAAAAACAGATACGCAGTATTTT. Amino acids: CASSQDGLAGEKTDTQYF.